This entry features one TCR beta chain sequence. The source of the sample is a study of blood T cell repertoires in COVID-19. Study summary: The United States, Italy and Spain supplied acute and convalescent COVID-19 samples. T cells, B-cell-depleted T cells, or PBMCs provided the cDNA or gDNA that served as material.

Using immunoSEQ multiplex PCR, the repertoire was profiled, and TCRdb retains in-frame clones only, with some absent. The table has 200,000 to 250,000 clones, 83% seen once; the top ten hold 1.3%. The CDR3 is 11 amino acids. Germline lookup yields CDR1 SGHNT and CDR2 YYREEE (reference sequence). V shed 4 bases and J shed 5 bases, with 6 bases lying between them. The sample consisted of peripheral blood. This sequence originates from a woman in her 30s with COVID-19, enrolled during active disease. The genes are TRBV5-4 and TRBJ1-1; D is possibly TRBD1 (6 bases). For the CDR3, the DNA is TGTGCCAGCAGCGACAGGACTGAAGCTTTCTTT. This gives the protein CASSDRTEAFF. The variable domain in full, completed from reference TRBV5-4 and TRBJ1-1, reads ETGVTQSPTHLIKTRGQQVTLRCSSQSGHNTVSWYQQALGQGPQFIFQYYREEENGRGNFPPRFSGLQFPNYSSELNVNALELDDSALYLCASSDRTEAFFGQGTRLTVV.